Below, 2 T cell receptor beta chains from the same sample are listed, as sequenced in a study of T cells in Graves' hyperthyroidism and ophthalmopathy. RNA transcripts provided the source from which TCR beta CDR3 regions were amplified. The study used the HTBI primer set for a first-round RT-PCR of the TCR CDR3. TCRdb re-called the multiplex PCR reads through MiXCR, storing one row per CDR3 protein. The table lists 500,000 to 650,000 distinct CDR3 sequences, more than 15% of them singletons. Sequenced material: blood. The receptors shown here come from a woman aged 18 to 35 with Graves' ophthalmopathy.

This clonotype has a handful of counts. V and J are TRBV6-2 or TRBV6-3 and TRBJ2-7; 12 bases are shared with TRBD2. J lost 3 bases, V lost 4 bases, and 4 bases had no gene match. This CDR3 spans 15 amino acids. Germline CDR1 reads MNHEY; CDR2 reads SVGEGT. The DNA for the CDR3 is TGTGCCAGCAGTTTGACTAGCGGGAGTGTCTACGAGCAGTACTTC. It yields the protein CASSLTSGSVYEQYF.

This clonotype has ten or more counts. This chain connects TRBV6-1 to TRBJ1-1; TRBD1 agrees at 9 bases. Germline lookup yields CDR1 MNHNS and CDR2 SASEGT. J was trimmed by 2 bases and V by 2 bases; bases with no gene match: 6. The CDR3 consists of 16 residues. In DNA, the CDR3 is TGTGCCAGCAGTGAACCGGGACAGGGTGGTAACACTGAAGCTTTCTTT. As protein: CASSEPGQGGNTEAFF.